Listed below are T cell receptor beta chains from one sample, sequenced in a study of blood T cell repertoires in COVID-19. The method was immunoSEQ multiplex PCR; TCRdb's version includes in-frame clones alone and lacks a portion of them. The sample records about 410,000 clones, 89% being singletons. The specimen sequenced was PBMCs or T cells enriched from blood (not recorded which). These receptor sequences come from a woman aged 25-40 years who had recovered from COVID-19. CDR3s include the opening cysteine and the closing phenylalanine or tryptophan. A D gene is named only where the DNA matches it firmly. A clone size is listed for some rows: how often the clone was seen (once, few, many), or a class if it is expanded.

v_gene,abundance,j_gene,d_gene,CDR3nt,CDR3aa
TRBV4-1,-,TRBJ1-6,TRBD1,TGCGCCAGCAGCCAATCGCCGGGACAGGCTAATTCACCCCTCCACTTT,CASSQSPGQANSPLHF
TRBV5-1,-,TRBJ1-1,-,TGCGCCAGCAGCGTGCAGGATTACACTGAAGCTTTCTTT,CASSVQDYTEAFF
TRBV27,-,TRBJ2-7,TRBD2,TGTGCCAGCAAAACTAGCGGGAGGCCCTACGAGCAGTACTTC,CASKTSGRPYEQYF
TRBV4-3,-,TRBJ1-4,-,TGCGCCAGCAGCCAAGTCCCAGGGGCAGTTCCTACTGAAAAACTGTTTTTT,CASSQVPGAVPTEKLFF
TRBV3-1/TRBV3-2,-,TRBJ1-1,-,TGTGCCAGCAGCCAAACTCCGAATCCGGTTCCAGAAGCTTTCTTT,CASSQTPNPVPEAFF
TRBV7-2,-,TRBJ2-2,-,TGTGCCAGCAGCTTAGGTCGGGTAGCGAACACCGGGGAGCTGTTTTTT,CASSLGRVANTGELFF
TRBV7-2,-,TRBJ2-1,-,TGTGCCAGCAGCTTCCCTCTCCAGAATGAGCAGTTCTTC,CASSFPLQNEQFF
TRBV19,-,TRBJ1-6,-,TGTGCCAGCCATCCTGGGGGGGGACCCAGTAATTCACCCCTCCACTTT,CASHPGGGPSNSPLHF
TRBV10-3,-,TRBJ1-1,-,TGTGCCACCCGAGTAGGGGTCGGTACTGAAGCTTTCTTT,CATRVGVGTEAFF
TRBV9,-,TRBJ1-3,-,TGTGCCAGCACGGGGGGTTTCTCTGGAAACACCATATATTTT,CASTGGFSGNTIYF
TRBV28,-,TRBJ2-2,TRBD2,TGTGCCAGCATAGCGGGAGGGGGGAACGGGGAGCTGTTTTTT,CASIAGGGNGELFF
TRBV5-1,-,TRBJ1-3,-,TGCGCCAGCAGCTTTGGCGGCTCCGACTCTGGAAACACCATATATTTT,CASSFGGSDSGNTIYF
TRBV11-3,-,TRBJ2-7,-,TGTGCCAGCAGCTCACAGGGCTACGAGCAGTACTTC,CASSSQGYEQYF
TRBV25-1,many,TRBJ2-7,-,TGTGCCAGCAGTGAAGAACAGGGACACTCCTACGAGCAGTACTTC,CASSEEQGHSYEQYF
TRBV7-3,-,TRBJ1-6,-,TGTGCCAGCGGGAGCCAAAATAATTCACCCCTCCACTTT,CASGSQNNSPLHF
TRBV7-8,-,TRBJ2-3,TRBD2,TGTGCCAGCAGCTTAGTCCCTACTAGCGGAGGCTCCCCCATACTTGAGTATTTT,CASSLVPTSGGSPILEYF
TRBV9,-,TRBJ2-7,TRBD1,TGTGCCAGCAGTTTCAGGACAGGGGACTACGAGCAGTACTTC,CASSFRTGDYEQYF
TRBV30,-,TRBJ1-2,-,TGTGCCTGGAGCATACAGGAATTCTATGGCTACACCTTC,CAWSIQEFYGYTF
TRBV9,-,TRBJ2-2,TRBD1,TGTGCCAGCAGCGTAGCCGCGACAGGGGATCTCTCGAACACCGGGGAGCTGTTTTTT,CASSVAATGDLSNTGELFF
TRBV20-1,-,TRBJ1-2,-,TGCAGTGCTAGAGGGCCGTATGGCTACACCTTC,CSARGPYGYTF
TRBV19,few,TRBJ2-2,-,TGTGCCAGTAGTATTAACCGATTCCGCGGCGGGGAGCTGTTTTTT,CASSINRFRGGELFF
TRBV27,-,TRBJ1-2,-,TGTGCCAGCAGTTTATCGAGGGCCGTTGGGGGGTCTTATGGCTACACCTTC,CASSLSRAVGGSYGYTF
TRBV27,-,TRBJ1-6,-,TGTGCCAGCAGCCTTTTAGCGCGCGATTCACCCCTCCACTTT,CASSLLARDSPLHF
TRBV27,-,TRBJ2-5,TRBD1,TGTGCCAGCAGTTTCTCAGACAGGGGGGACCAAGAGACCCAGTACTTC,CASSFSDRGDQETQYF
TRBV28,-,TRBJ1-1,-,TGTGCCAGCACTAATCCATTGAACACTGAAGCTTTCTTT,CASTNPLNTEAFF
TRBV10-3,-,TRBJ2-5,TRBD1,TGTGCCATCAGTGAAGCAGGGGGCGAAGAGACCCAGTACTTC,CAISEAGGEETQYF
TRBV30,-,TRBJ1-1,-,TGTGCCTTTTACAAGAACACTGAAGCTTTCTTT,CAFYKNTEAFF
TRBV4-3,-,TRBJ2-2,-,TGCGCCAGCAGCCAAGCTAGTGGTTTCACCGGGGAGCTGTTTTTT,CASSQASGFTGELFF
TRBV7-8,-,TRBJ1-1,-,TGTGCCAGCACCATCAGAGTACAGGGTCCCTCCATGAACACTGAAGCTTTCTTT,CASTIRVQGPSMNTEAFF